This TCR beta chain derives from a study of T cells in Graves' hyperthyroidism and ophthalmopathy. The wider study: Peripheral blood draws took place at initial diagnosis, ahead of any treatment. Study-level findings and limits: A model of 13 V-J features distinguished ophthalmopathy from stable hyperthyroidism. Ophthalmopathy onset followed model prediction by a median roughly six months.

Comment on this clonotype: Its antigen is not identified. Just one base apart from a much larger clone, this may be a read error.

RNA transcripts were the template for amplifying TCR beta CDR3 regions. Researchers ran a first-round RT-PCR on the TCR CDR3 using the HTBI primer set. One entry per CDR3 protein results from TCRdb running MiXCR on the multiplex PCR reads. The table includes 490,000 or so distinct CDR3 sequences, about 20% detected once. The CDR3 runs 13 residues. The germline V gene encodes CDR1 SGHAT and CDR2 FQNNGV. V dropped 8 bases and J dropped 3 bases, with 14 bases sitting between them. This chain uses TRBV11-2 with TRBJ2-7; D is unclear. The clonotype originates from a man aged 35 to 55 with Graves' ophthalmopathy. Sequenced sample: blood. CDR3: CASGFNLSYEQYF. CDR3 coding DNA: TGTGCCAGCGGGTTTAACCTCAGCTACGAGCAGTACTTC. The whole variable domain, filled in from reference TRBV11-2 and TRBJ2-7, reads EAGVAQSPRYKIIEKRQSVAFWCNPISGHATLYWYQQILGQGPKLLIQFQNNGVVDDSQLPKDRFSAERLKGVDSTLKIQPAKLEDSAVYLCASGFNLSYEQYFGPGTRLTVT.